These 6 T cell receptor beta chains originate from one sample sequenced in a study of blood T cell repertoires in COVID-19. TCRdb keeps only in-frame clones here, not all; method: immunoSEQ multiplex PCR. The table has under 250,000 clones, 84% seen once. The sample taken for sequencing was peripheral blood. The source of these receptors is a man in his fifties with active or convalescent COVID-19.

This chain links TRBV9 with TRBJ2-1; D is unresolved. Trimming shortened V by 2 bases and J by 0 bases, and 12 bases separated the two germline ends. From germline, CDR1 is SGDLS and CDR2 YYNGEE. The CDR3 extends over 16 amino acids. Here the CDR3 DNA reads TGTGCCAGCAGCGTTTCGACGGGTCACTCCTACAATGAGCAGTTCTTC. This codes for CASSVSTGHSYNEQFF.

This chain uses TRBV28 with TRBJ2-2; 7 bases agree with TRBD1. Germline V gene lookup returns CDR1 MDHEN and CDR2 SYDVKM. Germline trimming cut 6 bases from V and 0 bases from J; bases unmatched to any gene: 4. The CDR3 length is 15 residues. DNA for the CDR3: TGTGCCAGCAGCTCCGGGACAGCGAACACCGGGGAGCTGTTTTTT. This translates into CASSSGTANTGELFF.

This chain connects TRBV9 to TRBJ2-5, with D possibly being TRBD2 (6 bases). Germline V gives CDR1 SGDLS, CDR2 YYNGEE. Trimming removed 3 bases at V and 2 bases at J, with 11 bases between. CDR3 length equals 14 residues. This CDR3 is CASSDPREQETQYF. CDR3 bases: TGTGCCAGCAGCGATCCTCGGGAGCAAGAGACCCAGTACTTC. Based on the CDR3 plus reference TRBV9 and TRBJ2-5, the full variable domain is DSGVTQTPKHLITATGQRVTLRCSPRSGDLSVYWYQQSLDQGLQFLIQYYNGEERAKGNILERFSAQQFPDLHSELNLSSLELGDSALYFCASSDPREQETQYFGPGTRLLVL.

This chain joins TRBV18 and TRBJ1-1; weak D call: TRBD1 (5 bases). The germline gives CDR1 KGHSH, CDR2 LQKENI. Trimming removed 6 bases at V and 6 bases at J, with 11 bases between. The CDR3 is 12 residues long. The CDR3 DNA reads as TGTGCCAGCTCCCAGGGCGGGGCTGAAGCTTTCTTT. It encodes CASSQGGAEAFF.

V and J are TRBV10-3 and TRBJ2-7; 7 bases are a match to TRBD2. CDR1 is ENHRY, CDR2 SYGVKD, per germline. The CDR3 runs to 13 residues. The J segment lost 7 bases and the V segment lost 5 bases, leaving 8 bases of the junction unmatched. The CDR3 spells CAISLLPAGEQYV. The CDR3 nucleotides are TGTGCCATCAGTCTTCTCCCAGCGGGGGAGCAGTACGTC.

CDR3 in DNA: TGCGCCAGCAGCTTGGTTGGGGGACAGGGCCCACTCGGCTATGGCTACACCTTC. This encodes CASSLVGGQGPLGYGYTF. The chain has TRBV5-1 and TRBJ1-2, with 9 bases aligning to TRBD1. Per the germline V gene, CDR1 is SGHRS and CDR2 is YFSETQ. Unmatched junction bases numbered 13, after V lost 0 bases and J lost 4 bases. The CDR3 covers 18 residues.